This is a list of T cell receptor beta chains from one sample in a study of identifying expanded T cells in peripheral blood. The method was immunoSEQ multiplex PCR; TCRdb's version includes in-frame clones alone and lacks a portion of them. The sample contains 50,000 to 60,000 clones, around 82% of which appear only once. The sequencing input was blood. These receptors originate from a person between 18 and 70 years old in good health. The CDR3 runs from the conserved cysteine through the conserved F or W. A D gene is named only where the DNA matches it firmly. Part of the rows lack a size; the others show once, few, many or a class for expanded clones.

>TRBV7-2|.|.|TRBJ2-7
TGTGCCAGCAGCATACGACCGTCCTACGAGCAGTACTTC
CASSIRPSYEQYF
>TRBV5-1|.|.|TRBJ2-3
TGCGCCAGCAGCTTGTTAGGAGCAGATACGCAGTATTTT
CASSLLGADTQYF
>TRBV9|.|.|TRBJ2-6
TGTGCCAGCAAGAGAGGGTCTGGGGCCAACGTCCTGACTTTC
CASKRGSGANVLTF
>TRBV30|.|.|TRBJ2-1
TGTGCCTGGAGTAGTGAACAGCAGTTCTTC
CAWSSEQQFF
>TRBV2|.|TRBD1|TRBJ1-5
TGTGCCATCTCAACCCCGGGACAGGGTCAGCCCCAGCATTTT
CAISTPGQGQPQHF
>TRBV5-5|.|.|TRBJ2-1
TGTGCCAGCAGCTTGGTCGGGACACCACAGGACGACAATGAGCAGTTCTTC
CASSLVGTPQDDNEQFF
>TRBV11-2|.|TRBD1|TRBJ1-1
TGTGCCAGCAGCGCCAGGACAGGGAAGAACACTGAAGCTTTCTTT
CASSARTGKNTEAFF
>TRBV7-9|.|.|TRBJ2-3
TGTGCCAGCAGCCCCCTAGCGGATACGCAGTATTTT
CASSPLADTQYF
>TRBV7-2|.|.|TRBJ2-4
TGTGCCAGCAGCTTAGGGGGGCTCAAAAACATTCAGTACTTC
CASSLGGLKNIQYF
>TRBV30|once|.|TRBJ1-4
TGTGCCTGGAGTGTGCCTTTTTGGGACGGTGAAAAACTGTTTTTT
CAWSVPFWDGEKLFF
>TRBV5-4|.|TRBD2|TRBJ2-1
TGTGCCAGCAGCTCCGGGGGGAGCTCCTACAATGAGCAGTTCTTC
CASSSGGSSYNEQFF
>TRBV9|.|TRBD2|TRBJ2-3
TGTGCCAGCAGCGAGGGGACTAGCGGGAGGTTGGCAGATACGCAGTATTTT
CASSEGTSGRLADTQYF
>TRBV15|.|TRBD2|TRBJ2-1
TGTGCCACCAGGGAAGGCGGGAGGCCCCACAATGAGCAGTTCTTC
CATREGGRPHNEQFF
>TRBV6-5|.|.|TRBJ1-1
TGTGCCAGCAGGACGGGTAGTGCTGAAGCTTTCTTT
CASRTGSAEAFF
>TRBV7-9|.|.|TRBJ2-5
TGTGCCAGCAGCCCCGGGGGGCCCATTCATGCCCAGTACTTC
CASSPGGPIHAQYF
>TRBV6-5|.|.|TRBJ2-1
TGTGCCAGCAGTTACCACAGGGCTGAGCAGTTCTTC
CASSYHRAEQFF
>TRBV7-2|.|.|TRBJ1-1
TGTGCCAGCAGCTTAGTCTGGAACACTGAAGCTTTCTTT
CASSLVWNTEAFF
>TRBV4-1|.|TRBD2|TRBJ2-5
TGCGCCAGCAGCCAAGCCGCCACTGGGTCTAGCGGGGGGTCGGGAAACCAAGAGACCCAGTACTTC
CASSQAATGSSGGSGNQETQYF
>TRBV5-1|once|TRBD2|TRBJ2-1
TGCGCCAGCAGGCCGGGACTAGCGTACAATGAGCAGTTCTTC
CASRPGLAYNEQFF
>TRBV21-1|.|.|TRBJ2-1
TGTGCCAGCAGCAAGGACAGGGGAGACAATGAGCAGTTCTTC
CASSKDRGDNEQFF
>TRBV7-8|.|.|TRBJ1-3
TGTGCCAGCAGCTTATTAAACAGGGGAAACACCATATATTTT
CASSLLNRGNTIYF
>TRBV30|.|.|TRBJ1-1
TGTGCCTGGAGTGTCTGGGGTATCGAGAACACTGAAGCTTTCTTT
CAWSVWGIENTEAFF
>TRBV4-3|.|TRBD1|TRBJ1-2
TGCGCCAGCAGCCAAGGTGGGACAGGGGATGGCTACACCTTC
CASSQGGTGDGYTF
>TRBV9|once|TRBD2|TRBJ2-1
TGTGCCAGCAGCCCTCTGGGCGGGAGATACAATGAGCAGTTCTTC
CASSPLGGRYNEQFF
>TRBV10-3|.|.|TRBJ1-1
TGTGCCATCAGTTCGACAGATATGAACACTGAAGCTTTCTTT
CAISSTDMNTEAFF
>TRBV21-1|.|.|TRBJ2-7
TGTGCCAGCAGCAAACGGAGTCTGGCGCTAGCGGGAGGGCGCGAGCAGTACTTC
CASSKRSLALAGGREQYF
>TRBV29-1|.|.|TRBJ2-1
TGCAGCGTTCCCCTGGACGCCTATGAGCAGTTCTTC
CSVPLDAYEQFF
>TRBV6-6|.|TRBD1|TRBJ1-1
TGTGCCAGCAGTTCCCTGGACAGGGGAAACACTGAAGCTTTCTTT
CASSSLDRGNTEAFF
>TRBV30|once|TRBD2|TRBJ2-2
TGTGCCTGGAGGGCCGGGACTAGTTTTACCGGGGAGCTGTTTTTT
CAWRAGTSFTGELFF
>TRBV2|.|.|TRBJ1-1
TGTGCCAGCAACGAACTGGGCACTGAAGCTTTCTTT
CASNELGTEAFF
>TRBV5-1|.|TRBD2|TRBJ2-3
TGCGCCAGCAGCTCGACTAGCGGGGGGTCCACAGGCACAGATACGCAGTATTTT
CASSSTSGGSTGTDTQYF
>TRBV19|.|.|TRBJ1-2
TGTGCCAGTAGTATTGGACACGACTATGGCTACACCTTC
CASSIGHDYGYTF
>TRBV6-5|.|TRBD1|TRBJ2-1
TGTGCCAGCAGTAAGGACAGGAACAATGAGCAGTTCTTC
CASSKDRNNEQFF
>TRBV11-2|.|TRBD1|TRBJ2-5
TGTGCCAGCAGCTTAACGACAGGGCCCGAGACCCAGTACTTC
CASSLTTGPETQYF
>TRBV5-1|.|TRBD1|TRBJ2-2
TGCGCCAGCAGCTTGGCTGACAGGGACACCGGGGAGCTGTTTTTT
CASSLADRDTGELFF
>TRBV12-5|.|.|TRBJ1-4
TGTGCTAGTGGTTTTGAGCCCCGAAAACTGTTTTTT
CASGFEPRKLFF
>TRBV6-1|.|TRBD1|TRBJ2-1
TGTGCCAGCAGTGACCGGGACAGGGCCTCCTACAATGAGCAGTTCTTC
CASSDRDRASYNEQFF
>TRBV6-5|.|.|TRBJ2-3
TGTGCCAGCAGTTCACCGCGTGGGGCCTCGGATACGCAGTATTTT
CASSSPRGASDTQYF
>TRBV4-3|many|TRBD2|TRBJ2-1
TGCGCCAGCAGCCAATGGACTAGCTACAATGAGCAGTTCTTC
CASSQWTSYNEQFF
>TRBV4-3|.|.|TRBJ2-1
TGCGCCAGCAGCCAAGGTGCGTCTAGCTCCTACAATGAGCAGTTCTTC
CASSQGASSSYNEQFF
>TRBV10-3|.|.|TRBJ2-2
TGTGCCATCAGCGATAAAGGGAGGCCCGGGGAGCTGTTTTTT
CAISDKGRPGELFF
>TRBV7-8|.|.|TRBJ2-2
TGTGCCAGCAGCCGTGAGGCAATGGGACCCGGGGAGCTGTTTTTT
CASSREAMGPGELFF
>TRBV5-4|.|.|TRBJ2-7
TGTGCCAGCAGCTTGTTCCAGGACCGGACGGGGGAGCAGTACTTC
CASSLFQDRTGEQYF
>TRBV11-3|once|.|TRBJ2-3
TGTGCCAGCAGCCCCCGACTGACGATGAGTGGGGATACGCAGTATTTT
CASSPRLTMSGDTQYF
>TRBV5-5|.|.|TRBJ2-2
TGTGCCAGCAGCTTGGCCCTCGCAGGAGCGAACACCGGGGAGCTGTTTTTT
CASSLALAGANTGELFF
>TRBV11-1|.|.|TRBJ2-3
TGTGCCAGCAGCTTAGCTTCTTCCGGAGATACGCAGTATTTT
CASSLASSGDTQYF
>TRBV27|.|TRBD1|TRBJ2-7
TGTGCCAGCAGAACCGACAGGGGATCCTACGAGCAGTACTTC
CASRTDRGSYEQYF
>TRBV7-9|few|TRBD1|TRBJ1-5
TGTGCCAGCAGCCCACCTTTGGGACAGGGAACTAGCAATCAGCCCCAGCATTTT
CASSPPLGQGTSNQPQHF
>TRBV30|.|.|TRBJ1-2
TGTGCCTCGGGGGCAGGCCTCTATGGCTACACCTTC
CASGAGLYGYTF